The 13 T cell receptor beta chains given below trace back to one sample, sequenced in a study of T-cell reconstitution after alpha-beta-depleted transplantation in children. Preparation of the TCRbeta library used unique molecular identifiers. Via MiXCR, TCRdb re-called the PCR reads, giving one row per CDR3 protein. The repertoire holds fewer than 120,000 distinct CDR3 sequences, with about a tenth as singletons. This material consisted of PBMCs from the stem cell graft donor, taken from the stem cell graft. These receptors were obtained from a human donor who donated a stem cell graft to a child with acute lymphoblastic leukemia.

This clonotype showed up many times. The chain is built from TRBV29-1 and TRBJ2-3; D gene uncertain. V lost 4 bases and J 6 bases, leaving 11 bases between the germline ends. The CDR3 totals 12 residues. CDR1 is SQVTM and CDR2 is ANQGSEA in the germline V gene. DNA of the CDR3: TGCAGCGTTGCCCGAGGTGGGGATACGCAGTATTTT. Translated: CSVARGGDTQYF.

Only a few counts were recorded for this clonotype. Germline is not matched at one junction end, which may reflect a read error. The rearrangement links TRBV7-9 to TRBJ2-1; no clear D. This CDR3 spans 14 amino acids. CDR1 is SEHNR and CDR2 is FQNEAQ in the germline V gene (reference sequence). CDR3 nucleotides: TGTGCCATGGGCCCCGGGCTCCTCTGCTCCCCGTGGGTCTTC. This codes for CAMGPGLLCSPWVF.

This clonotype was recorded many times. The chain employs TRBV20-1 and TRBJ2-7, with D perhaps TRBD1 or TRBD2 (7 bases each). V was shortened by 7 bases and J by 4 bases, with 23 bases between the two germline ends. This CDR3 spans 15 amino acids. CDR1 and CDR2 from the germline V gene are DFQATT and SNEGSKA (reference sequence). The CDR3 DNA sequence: TGCAGTGTTCAGGGGGGGAATGGAATGGTGTACGAGCAGTACTTC. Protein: CSVQGGNGMVYEQYF.

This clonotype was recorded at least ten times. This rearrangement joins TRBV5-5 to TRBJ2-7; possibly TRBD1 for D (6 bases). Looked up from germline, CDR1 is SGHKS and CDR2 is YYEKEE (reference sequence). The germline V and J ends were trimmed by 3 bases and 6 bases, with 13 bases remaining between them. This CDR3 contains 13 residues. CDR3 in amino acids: CASSSGTLVEQYF. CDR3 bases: TGTGCCAGCAGCTCCGGGACATTAGTCGAGCAGTACTTC.

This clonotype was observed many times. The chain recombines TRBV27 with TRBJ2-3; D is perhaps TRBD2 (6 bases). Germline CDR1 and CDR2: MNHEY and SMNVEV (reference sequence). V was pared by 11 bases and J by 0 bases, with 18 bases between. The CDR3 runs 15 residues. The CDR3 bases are TGTGCCTCCCGGGGGTGGGGAGCGAGCACAGATACGCAGTATTTT. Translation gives CASRGWGASTDTQYF.

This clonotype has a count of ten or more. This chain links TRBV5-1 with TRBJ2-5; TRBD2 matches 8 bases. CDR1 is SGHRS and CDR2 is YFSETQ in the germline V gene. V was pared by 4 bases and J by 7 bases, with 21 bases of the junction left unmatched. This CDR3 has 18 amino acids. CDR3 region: CASSEPGLGGVTRGTQYF. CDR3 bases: TGCGCCAGCAGCGAACCGGGACTAGGGGGAGTTACAAGAGGGACCCAGTACTTC.

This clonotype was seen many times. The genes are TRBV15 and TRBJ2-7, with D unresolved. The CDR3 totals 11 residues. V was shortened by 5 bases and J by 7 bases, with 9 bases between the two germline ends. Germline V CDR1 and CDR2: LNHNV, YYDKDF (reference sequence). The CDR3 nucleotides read TGTGCCACCAGCGAACAAAGGGAGCAGTACTTC. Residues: CATSEQREQYF. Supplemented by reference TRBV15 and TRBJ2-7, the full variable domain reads DAMVIQNPRYQVTQFGKPVTLSCSQTLNHNVMYWYQQKSSQAPKLLFHYYDKDFNNEADTPDNFQSRRPNTSFCFLDIRSPGLGDTAMYLCATSEQREQYFGPGTRLTVT.

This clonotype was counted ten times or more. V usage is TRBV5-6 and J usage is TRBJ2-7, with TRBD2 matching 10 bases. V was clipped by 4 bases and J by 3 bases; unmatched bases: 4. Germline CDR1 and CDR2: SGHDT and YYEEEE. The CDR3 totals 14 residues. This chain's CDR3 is CASSRGLAVYEQYF. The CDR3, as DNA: TGTGCCAGCAGCCGCGGACTAGCGGTCTACGAGCAGTACTTC.

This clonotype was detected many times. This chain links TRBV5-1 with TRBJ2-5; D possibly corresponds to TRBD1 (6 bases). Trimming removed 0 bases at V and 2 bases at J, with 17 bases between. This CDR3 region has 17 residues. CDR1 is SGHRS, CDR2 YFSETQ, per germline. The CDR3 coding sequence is TGCGCCAGCAGCTTGGGAACTACAGGGATGCTACAAGAGACCCAGTACTTC. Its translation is CASSLGTTGMLQETQYF.

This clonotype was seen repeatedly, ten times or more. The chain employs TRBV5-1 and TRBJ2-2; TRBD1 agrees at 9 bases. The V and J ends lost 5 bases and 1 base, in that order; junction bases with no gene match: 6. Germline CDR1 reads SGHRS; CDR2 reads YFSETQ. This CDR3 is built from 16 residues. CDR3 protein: CASSPTGQGNTGELFF. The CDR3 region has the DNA TGCGCCAGCAGTCCCACGGGACAGGGGAACACCGGGGAGCTGTTTTTT.

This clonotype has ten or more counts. The DNA for the CDR3 is TGTGCCAGCAGCTTAGCCCCACAGGGCCCTGGGGCGGGCTACACCTTC. Protein sequence: CASSLAPQGPGAGYTF. This chain links TRBV7-2 with TRBJ1-2; perhaps TRBD1 as D (6 bases). V gave up 0 bases and J gave up 8 bases, with 19 bases separating them. This CDR3 region has 16 residues. CDR1 and CDR2 (germline): SGHTA, FQGNSA. The complete variable domain, with remaining parts taken from reference TRBV7-2 and TRBJ1-2, reads GAGVSQSPSNKVTEKGKDVELRCDPISGHTALYWYRQSLGQGLEFLIYFQGNSAPDKSGLPSDRFSAERTGGSVSTLTIQRTQQEDSAVYLCASSLAPQGPGAGYTFGSGTRLTVV.

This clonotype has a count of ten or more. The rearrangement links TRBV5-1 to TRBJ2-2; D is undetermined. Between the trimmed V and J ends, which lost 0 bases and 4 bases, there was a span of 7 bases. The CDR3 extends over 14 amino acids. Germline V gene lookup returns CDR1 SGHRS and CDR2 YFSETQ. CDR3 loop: CASSLALVTGELFF. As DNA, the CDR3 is TGCGCCAGCAGCTTGGCCCTAGTCACCGGGGAGCTGTTTTTT.

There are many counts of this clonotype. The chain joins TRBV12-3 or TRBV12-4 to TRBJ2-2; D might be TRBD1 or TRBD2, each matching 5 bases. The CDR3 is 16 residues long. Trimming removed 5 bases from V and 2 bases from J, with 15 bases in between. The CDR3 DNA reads TGTGCCAGCAGTCCCTCCGGGACGGGAAACACCGGGGAGCTGTTTTTT. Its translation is CASSPSGTGNTGELFF.